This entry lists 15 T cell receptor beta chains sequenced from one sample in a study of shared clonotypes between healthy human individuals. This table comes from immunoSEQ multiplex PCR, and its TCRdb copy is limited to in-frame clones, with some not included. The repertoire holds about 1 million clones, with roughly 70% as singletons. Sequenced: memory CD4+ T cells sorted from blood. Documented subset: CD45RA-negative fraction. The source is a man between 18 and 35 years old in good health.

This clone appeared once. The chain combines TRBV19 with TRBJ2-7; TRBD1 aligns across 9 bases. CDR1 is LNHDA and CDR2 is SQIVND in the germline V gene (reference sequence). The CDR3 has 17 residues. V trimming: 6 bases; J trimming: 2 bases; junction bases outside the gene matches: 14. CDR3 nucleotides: TGTGCCAGTAGCCCCCGGGCCGGGACAGGGTTCCCCTACGAGCAGTACTTC. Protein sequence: CASSPRAGTGFPYEQYF.

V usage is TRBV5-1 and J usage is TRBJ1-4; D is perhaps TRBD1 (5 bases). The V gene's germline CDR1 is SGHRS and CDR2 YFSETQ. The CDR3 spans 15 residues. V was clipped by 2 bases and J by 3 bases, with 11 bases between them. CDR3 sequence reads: CASSLASGANEKLFF. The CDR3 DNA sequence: TGCGCCAGCAGCTTAGCTTCGGGGGCTAATGAAAAACTGTTTTTT.

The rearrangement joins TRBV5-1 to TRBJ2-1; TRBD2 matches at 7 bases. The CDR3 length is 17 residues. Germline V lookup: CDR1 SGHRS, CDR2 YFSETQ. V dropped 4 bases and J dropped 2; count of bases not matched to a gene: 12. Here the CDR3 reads CASSAEGTTRPYNEQFF. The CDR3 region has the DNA TGCGCCAGCAGCGCCGAGGGGACTACTCGTCCCTACAATGAGCAGTTCTTC.

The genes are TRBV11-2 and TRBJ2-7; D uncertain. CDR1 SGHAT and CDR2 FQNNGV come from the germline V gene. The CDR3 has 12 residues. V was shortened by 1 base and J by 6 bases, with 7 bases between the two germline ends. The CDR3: CASSLGAVEQYF. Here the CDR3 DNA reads TGTGCCAGCAGCTTAGGGGCGGTCGAGCAGTACTTC.

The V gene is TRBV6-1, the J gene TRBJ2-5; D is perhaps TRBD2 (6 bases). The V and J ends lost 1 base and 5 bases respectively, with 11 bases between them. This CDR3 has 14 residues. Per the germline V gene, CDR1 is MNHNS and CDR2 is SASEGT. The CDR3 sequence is CASSEVPGRETQYF. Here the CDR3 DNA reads TGTGCCAGCAGTGAAGTTCCAGGGAGGGAGACCCAGTACTTC.

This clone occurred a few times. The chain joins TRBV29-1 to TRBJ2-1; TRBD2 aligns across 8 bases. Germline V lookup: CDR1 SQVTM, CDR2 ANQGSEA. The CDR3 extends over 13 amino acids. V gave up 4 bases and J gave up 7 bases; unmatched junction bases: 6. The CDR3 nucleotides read TGCAGCGTTGTAGCGGGGACCTCTAATGAGCAGTTCTTC. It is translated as CSVVAGTSNEQFF.

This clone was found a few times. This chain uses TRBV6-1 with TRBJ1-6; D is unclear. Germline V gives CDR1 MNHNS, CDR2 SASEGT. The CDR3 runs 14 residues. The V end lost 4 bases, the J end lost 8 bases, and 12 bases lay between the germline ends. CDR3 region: CASSANLQYSPLHF. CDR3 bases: TGTGCCAGCAGTGCGAATCTTCAATATTCACCCCTCCACTTT.

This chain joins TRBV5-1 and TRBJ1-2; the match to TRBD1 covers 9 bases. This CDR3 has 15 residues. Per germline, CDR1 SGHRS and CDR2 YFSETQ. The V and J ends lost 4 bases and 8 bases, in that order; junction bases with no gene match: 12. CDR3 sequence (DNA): TGCGCCAGCAGCCTAGGGGACAGGGTAACGGGAGGCTACACCTTC. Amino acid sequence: CASSLGDRVTGGYTF. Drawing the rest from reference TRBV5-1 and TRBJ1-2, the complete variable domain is KAGVTQTPRYLIKTRGQQVTLSCSPISGHRSVSWYQQTPGQGLQFLFEYFSETQRNKGNFPGRFSGRQFSNSRSEMNVSTLELGDSALYLCASSLGDRVTGGYTFGSGTRLTVV.

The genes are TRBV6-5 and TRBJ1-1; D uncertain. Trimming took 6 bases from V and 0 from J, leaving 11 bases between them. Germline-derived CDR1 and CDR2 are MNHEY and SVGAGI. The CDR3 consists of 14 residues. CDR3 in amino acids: CASRPSYLNTEAFF. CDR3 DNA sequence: TGTGCCAGCAGACCCTCCTACCTGAACACTGAAGCTTTCTTT.

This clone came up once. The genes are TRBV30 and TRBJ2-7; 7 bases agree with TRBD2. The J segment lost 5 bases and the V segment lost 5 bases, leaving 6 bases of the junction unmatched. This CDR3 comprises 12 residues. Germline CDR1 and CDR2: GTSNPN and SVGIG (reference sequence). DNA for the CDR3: TGTGCCTGGGAGCGGGGCCCCCACGAGCAGTACTTC. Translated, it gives CAWERGPHEQYF.

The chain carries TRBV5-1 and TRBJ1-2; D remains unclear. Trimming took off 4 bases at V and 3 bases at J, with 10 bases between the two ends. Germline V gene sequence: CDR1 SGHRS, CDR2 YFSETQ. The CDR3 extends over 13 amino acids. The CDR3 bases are TGCGCCAGCAGCACCGAGACACACTATGGCTACACCTTC. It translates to CASSTETHYGYTF.

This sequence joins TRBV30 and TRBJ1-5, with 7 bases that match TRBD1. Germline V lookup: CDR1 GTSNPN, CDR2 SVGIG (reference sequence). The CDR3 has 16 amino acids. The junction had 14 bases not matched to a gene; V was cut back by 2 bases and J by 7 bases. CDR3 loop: CAWSRKQGMLDQPQHF. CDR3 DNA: TGTGCCTGGAGTAGGAAACAGGGGATGTTAGACCAGCCCCAGCATTTT.

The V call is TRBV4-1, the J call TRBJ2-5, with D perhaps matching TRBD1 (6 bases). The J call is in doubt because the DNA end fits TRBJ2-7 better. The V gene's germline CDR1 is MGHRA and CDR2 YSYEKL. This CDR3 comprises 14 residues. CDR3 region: CASSQPSTGSEQYF. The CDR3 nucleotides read TGCGCCAGCAGCCAACCATCCACAGGGTCCGAGCAGTACTTC.

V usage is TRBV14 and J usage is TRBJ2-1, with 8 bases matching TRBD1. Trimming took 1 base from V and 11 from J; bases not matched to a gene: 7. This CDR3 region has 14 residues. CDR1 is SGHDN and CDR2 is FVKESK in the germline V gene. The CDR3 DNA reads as TGTGCCAGCAGCCAAGGCGGACAGGGAAGAAAGCAGTTCTTC. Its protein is CASSQGGQGRKQFF.

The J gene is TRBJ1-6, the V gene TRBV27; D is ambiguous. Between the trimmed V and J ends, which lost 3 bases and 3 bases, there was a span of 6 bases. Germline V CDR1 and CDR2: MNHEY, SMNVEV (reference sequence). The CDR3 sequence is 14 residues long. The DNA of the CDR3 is TGTGCCAGCAGTTTGGGCCGCTATAATTCACCCCTCCACTTT. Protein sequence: CASSLGRYNSPLHF.